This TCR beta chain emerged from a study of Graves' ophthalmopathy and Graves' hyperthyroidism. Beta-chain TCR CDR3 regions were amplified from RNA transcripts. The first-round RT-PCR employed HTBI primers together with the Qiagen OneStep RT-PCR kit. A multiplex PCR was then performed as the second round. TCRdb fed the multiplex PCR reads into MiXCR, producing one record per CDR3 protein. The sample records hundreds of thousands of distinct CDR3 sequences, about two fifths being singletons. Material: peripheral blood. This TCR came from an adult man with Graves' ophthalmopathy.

CDR3 loop: CASSLGTSGREQETQYF. DNA for the CDR3: TGTGCCAGCAGCCTCGGGACTAGCGGGAGGGAACAAGAGACCCAGTACTTC. The chain recombines TRBV11-2 with TRBJ2-5; 16 nucleotides agree with TRBD2. Germline CDR1 is SGHAT and CDR2 is FQNNGV. The CDR3 is made up of 17 amino acids. V gave up 5 bases and J gave up 2 bases; unmatched junction bases: 5.